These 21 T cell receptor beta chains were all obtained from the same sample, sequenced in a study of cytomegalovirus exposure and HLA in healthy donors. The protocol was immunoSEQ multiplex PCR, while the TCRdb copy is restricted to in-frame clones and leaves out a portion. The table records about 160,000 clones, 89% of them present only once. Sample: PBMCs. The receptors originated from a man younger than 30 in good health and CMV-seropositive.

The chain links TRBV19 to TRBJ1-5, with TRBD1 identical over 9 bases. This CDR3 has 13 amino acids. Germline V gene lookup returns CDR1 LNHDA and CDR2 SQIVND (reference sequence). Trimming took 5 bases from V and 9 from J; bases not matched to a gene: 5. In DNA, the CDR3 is TGTGCCAGTAGTCAGGACAGGGGCGGGCCCCAGCATTTT. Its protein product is CASSQDRGGPQHF.

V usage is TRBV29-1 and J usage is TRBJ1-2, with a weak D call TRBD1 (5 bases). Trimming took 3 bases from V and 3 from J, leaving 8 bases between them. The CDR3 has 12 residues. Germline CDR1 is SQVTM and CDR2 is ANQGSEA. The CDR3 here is CSVETGDYGYTF. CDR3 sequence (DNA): TGCAGCGTTGAGACGGGGGACTATGGCTACACCTTC.

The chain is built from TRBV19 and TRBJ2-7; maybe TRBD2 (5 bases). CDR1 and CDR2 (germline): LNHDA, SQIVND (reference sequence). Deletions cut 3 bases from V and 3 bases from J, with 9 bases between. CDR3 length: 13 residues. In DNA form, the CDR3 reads TGTGCCAGTAGTATGTTTGCGGGCTACGAGCAGTACTTC. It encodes CASSMFAGYEQYF.

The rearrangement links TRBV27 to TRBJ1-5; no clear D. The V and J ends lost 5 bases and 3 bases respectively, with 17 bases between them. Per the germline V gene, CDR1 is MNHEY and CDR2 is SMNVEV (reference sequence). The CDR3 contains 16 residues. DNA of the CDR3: TGTGCCAGCAGTCCCAAATCGGGGAGCTTCAATCAGCCCCAGCATTTT. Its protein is CASSPKSGSFNQPQHF.

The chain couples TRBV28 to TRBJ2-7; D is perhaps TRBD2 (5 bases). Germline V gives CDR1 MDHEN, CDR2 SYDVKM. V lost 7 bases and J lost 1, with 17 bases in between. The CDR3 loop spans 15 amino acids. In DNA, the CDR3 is TGTGCCAGCAAACTAGACGGGCAGCCTTCCTACGAGCAGTACTTC. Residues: CASKLDGQPSYEQYF.

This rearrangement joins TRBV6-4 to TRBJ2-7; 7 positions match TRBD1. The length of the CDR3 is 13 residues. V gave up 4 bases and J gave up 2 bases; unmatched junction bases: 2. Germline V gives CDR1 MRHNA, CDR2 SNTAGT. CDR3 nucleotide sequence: TGTGCCAGCAGTGGGGACAGAGCCTACGAGCAGTACTTC. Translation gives CASSGDRAYEQYF.

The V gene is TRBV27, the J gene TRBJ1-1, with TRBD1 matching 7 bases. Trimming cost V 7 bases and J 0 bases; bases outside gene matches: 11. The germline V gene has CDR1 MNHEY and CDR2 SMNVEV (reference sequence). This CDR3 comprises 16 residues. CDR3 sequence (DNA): TGTGCCAGCAATTCTTTTACACAGGGGTTGAACACTGAAGCTTTCTTT. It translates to CASNSFTQGLNTEAFF.

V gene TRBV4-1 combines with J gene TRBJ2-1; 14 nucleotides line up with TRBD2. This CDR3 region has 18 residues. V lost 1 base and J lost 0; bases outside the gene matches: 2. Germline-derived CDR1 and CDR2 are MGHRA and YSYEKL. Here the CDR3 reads CASSQGLAGGVSYNEQFF. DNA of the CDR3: TGCGCCAGCAGCCAAGGACTAGCGGGAGGGGTCTCCTACAATGAGCAGTTCTTC.

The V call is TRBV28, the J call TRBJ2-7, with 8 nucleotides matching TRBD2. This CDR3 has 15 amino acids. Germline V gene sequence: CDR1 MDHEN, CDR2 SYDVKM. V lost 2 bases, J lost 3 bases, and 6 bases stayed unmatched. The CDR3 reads CASSLVREGVYEQYF. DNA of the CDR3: TGTGCCAGCAGTTTAGTCCGGGAGGGGGTCTACGAGCAGTACTTC.

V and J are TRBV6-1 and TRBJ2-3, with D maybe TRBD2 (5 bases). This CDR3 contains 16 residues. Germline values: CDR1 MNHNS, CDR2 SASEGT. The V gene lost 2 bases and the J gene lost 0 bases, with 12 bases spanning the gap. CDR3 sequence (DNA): TGTGCCAGCAGTGAACCCAGGACTGGTAGCACAGATACGCAGTATTTT. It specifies CASSEPRTGSTDTQYF.

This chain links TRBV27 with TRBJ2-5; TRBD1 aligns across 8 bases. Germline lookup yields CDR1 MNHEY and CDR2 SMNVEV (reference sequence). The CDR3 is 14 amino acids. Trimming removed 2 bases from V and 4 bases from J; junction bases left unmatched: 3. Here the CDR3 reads CASSLGQGRETQYF. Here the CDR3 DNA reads TGTGCCAGCAGTTTAGGACAGGGCCGAGAGACCCAGTACTTC.

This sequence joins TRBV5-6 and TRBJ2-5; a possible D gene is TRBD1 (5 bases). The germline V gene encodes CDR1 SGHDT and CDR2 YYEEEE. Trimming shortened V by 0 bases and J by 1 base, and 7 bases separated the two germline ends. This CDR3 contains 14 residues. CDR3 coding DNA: TGTGCCAGCAGCTTGGAGGGGATCCAAGAGACCCAGTACTTC. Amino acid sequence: CASSLEGIQETQYF.

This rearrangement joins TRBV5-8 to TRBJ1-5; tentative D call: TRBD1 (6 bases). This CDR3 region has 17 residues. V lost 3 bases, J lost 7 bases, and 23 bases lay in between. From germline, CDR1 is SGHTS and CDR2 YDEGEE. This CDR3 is CASSYLQGGLRGQPQHF. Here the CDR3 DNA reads TGTGCCAGCAGCTACCTACAGGGAGGGCTACGTGGCCAGCCCCAGCATTTT.

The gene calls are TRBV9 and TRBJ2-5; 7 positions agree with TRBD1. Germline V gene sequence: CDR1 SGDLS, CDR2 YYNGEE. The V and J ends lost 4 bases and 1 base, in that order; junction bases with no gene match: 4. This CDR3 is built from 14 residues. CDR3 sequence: CASSITGAQETQYF. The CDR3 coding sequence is TGTGCCAGCAGCATAACAGGGGCCCAAGAGACCCAGTACTTC. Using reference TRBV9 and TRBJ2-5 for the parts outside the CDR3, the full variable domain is DSGVTQTPKHLITATGQRVTLRCSPRSGDLSVYWYQQSLDQGLQFLIQYYNGEERAKGNILERFSAQQFPDLHSELNLSSLELGDSALYFCASSITGAQETQYFGPGTRLLVL.

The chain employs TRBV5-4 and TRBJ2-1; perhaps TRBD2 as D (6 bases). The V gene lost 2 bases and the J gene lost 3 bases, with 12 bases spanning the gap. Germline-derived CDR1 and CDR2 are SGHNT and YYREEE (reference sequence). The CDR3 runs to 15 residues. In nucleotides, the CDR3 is TGTGCCAGCAGCTTTCTGGAGACTAGCTACAATGAGCAGTTCTTC. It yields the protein CASSFLETSYNEQFF.

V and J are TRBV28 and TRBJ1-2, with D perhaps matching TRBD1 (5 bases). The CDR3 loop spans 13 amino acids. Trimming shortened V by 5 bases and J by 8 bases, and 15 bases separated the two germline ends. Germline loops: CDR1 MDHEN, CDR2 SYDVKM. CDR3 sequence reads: CASSGLVGGGYTF. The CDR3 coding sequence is TGTGCCAGCAGTGGGCTGGTGGGGGGAGGCTACACCTTC.

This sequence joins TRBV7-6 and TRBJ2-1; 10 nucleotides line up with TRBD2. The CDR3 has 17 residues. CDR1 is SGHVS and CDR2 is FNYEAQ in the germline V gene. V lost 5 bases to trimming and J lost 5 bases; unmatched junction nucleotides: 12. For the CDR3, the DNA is TGTGCCAGCAGCCCACCGGTAGCGGGAGGAGGCCACAATGAGCAGTTCTTC. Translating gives CASSPPVAGGGHNEQFF.

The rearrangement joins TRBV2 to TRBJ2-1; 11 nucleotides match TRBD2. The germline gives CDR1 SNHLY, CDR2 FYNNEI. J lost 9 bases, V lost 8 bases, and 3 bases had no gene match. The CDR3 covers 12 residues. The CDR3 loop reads CASWLAGGEQFF. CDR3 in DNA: TGTGCCAGCTGGCTAGCGGGAGGTGAGCAGTTCTTC.

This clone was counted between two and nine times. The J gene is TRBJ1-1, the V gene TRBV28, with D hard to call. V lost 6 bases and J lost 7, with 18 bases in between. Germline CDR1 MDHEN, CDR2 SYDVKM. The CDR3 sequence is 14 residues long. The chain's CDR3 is CASSYLIAASEAFF. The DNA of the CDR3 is TGTGCCAGCAGCTACCTTATAGCCGCCAGTGAAGCTTTCTTT.

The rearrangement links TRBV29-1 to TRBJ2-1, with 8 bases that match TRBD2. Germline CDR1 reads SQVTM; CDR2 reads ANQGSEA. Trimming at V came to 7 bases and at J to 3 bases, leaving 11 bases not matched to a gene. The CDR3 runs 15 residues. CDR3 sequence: CSAPRGASFYNEQFF. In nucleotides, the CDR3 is TGCAGCGCCCCGCGGGGGGCTTCATTCTACAATGAGCAGTTCTTC.

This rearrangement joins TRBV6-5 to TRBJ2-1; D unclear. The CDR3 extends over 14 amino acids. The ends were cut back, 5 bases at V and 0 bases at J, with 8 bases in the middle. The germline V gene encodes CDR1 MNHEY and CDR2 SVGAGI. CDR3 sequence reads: CASSPENSYNEQFF. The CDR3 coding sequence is TGTGCCAGCAGTCCGGAGAACTCCTACAATGAGCAGTTCTTC.